This T cell receptor beta chain was captured by sequencing in a study of blood T cell repertoires in COVID-19. Study as a whole: Some COVID-19 samples were acute and others convalescent; all came from the United States, Italy and Spain. In each case, the material was cDNA or gDNA derived from T cells, B-cell-depleted T cells, or PBMCs.

V shed 5 bases and J shed 6 bases, with 10 bases lying between them. Germline assignment: CDR1 MDHEN and CDR2 SYDVKM. The CDR3 length is 12 residues. Per the authors' pipeline: Scientists estimated how many nucleated cells there were by amplifying reference gene primers. Generated by immunoSEQ multiplex PCR, the TCRdb table keeps only in-frame clones and is missing some. That table is the source of V, J and clone size, and D and trimming were worked out from the DNA. The table shows about 200,000 clones, with over 70% occurring only once. V is TRBV28 and J is TRBJ1-1; D uncertain. The receptor was derived from an elderly woman with acute or convalescent COVID-19. Sequenced input: peripheral blood. CDR3 sequence reads: CASSPSRAEAFF. The CDR3 DNA reads as TGTGCCAGCAGTCCTTCCCGCGCTGAAGCTTTCTTT.